One and the same sample provided the 15 T cell receptor beta chains below, sequenced in a study of post-analysis software for immune sequencing data. These receptors lack a known antigen. Libraries were made from TCR beta cDNA, and they carried unique molecular identifiers. Via MiXCR, TCRdb re-called the PCR reads, giving one row per CDR3 protein. The profile shows approximately 440,000 distinct CDR3 sequences, less than 45% of them singletons. General observations from the study: In patients, TRBV5-6, TRBV5-1 and TRBV20-1 belonged to five TRBV segments found more frequently than in controls.

The sample consisted of blood. Every receptor here comes from a girl between 10 and 17 years old with multiple sclerosis.

The rearrangement uses TRBV24-1 and TRBJ1-4; weak D call: TRBD1 (6 bases). The germline V gene encodes CDR1 KGHDR and CDR2 SFDVKD. The CDR3 is 19 residues long. V was pared by 3 bases and J by 0 bases, with 19 bases between. This CDR3 reads CATSDPKDSQSSTNEKLFF. The DNA for the CDR3 is TGTGCCACCAGTGATCCGAAGGACAGCCAATCTTCAACTAATGAAAAACTGTTTTTT.

This sequence joins TRBV29-1 and TRBJ2-4; D is ambiguous. The last part of the DNA fits TRBJ2-7 better; the J call may be wrong. Germline CDR1 SQVTM, CDR2 ANQGSEA. The CDR3 length is 11 residues. In nucleotides, the CDR3 is TGCAGCGTTGAATTAGGACACGAGCAGTACTTC. This gives the protein CSVELGHEQYF.

The V gene is TRBV6-2 or TRBV6-3, the J gene TRBJ1-5; no definite D call. Looked up from germline, CDR1 is MNHEY and CDR2 is SVGEGT. The CDR3 contains 13 residues. V shed 4 bases and J shed 5 bases, with 9 bases lying between them. This chain's CDR3 is CASSWDTHQPQHF. In DNA, the CDR3 is TGTGCCAGCAGTTGGGATACGCATCAGCCCCAGCATTTT.

This clonotype was picked up a small number of times. The chain is built from TRBV7-2 and TRBJ1-2; D may be TRBD1 (5 bases). Germline V gene sequence: CDR1 SGHTA, CDR2 FQGNSA. Between the trimmed V and J ends, which lost 5 bases and 3 bases, there was a span of 10 bases. This CDR3 has 13 amino acids. The CDR3: CASSMTAYYGYTF. CDR3 in DNA: TGTGCCAGCAGCATGACAGCTTACTATGGCTACACCTTC. Variable domain in full (rest from reference TRBV7-2 and TRBJ1-2): GAGVSQSPSNKVTEKGKDVELRCDPISGHTALYWYRQSLGQGLEFLIYFQGNSAPDKSGLPSDRFSAERTGGSVSTLTIQRTQQEDSAVYLCASSMTAYYGYTFGSGTRLTVV.

With respect to this clonotype: The junction differs from germline at one of its ends, possibly a read error. This chain connects TRBV7-2 to TRBJ1-2; the match to TRBD1 covers 8 bases. Germline CDR1 SGHTA, CDR2 FQGNSA. The CDR3 loop spans 15 amino acids. The CDR3 protein is CVSSSGGQEFYGYTF. The CDR3 DNA follows: TGTGTCAGCAGCTCTGGGGGACAGGAGTTCTATGGCTACACCTTC.

J is TRBJ1-2 and V is TRBV28, with D possibly matching TRBD1 (5 bases). V was trimmed by 7 bases and J by 8 bases, leaving 23 bases between them. This CDR3 region has 15 residues. From germline, CDR1 is MDHEN and CDR2 SYDVKM. In DNA form, the CDR3 reads TGTGCCAGCATCCGAACGGGACGGGGGGGTCGAGGCTACACCTTC. Translating it yields CASIRTGRGGRGYTF.

This rearrangement joins TRBV3-1 to TRBJ2-4, with D tentatively TRBD2 (5 bases). The end of the DNA aligns better with TRBJ2-7, so the J call may be wrong. The CDR3 sequence is 14 residues long. The germline V gene has CDR1 LGHDT and CDR2 YNNKEL (reference sequence). CDR3 DNA sequence: TGTGCCAGCAGCCCCGGGGTGGGGAGCTACGAGCAGTACTTC. Encoded protein: CASSPGVGSYEQYF.

This chain uses TRBV7-2 with TRBJ2-4; D possibly corresponds to TRBD1 (6 bases). CDR1 and CDR2 (germline): SGHTA, FQGNSA. This CDR3 has 14 residues. V was trimmed by 1 base and J by 9 bases, leaving 13 bases between them. The CDR3 reads CASSLDTGSGIQYF. CDR3 DNA sequence: TGTGCCAGCAGCTTAGACACAGGGTCGGGCATTCAGTACTTC.

This clonotype was observed a few times. The chain combines TRBV12-5 with TRBJ2-1; D remains unclear. Germline values: CDR1 LGHNT, CDR2 FRNRAP. Trimming cost V 1 base and J 7 bases, with 5 bases left between them. The CDR3 sequence is 12 residues long. DNA for the CDR3: TGTGCTAGTGGTTTGGGGGAAAATGAGCAGTTCTTC. It specifies CASGLGENEQFF.

The chain links TRBV11-2 to TRBJ2-3; D remains ambiguous. V was trimmed by 5 bases and J by 6 bases, leaving 9 bases between them. Germline V CDR1 and CDR2: SGHAT, FQNNGV. The CDR3 runs to 12 residues. The CDR3 nucleotides read TGTGCCAGCAGCCTGAAGTGGGATACGCAGTATTTT. It encodes CASSLKWDTQYF.

This clonotype was seen a single time. The chain has TRBV20-1 and TRBJ2-1, with TRBD1 matching 9 bases. The CDR3 spans 16 residues. The V gene's germline CDR1 is DFQATT and CDR2 SNEGSKA (reference sequence). V was pared by 3 bases and J by 9 bases, with 15 bases of the junction left unmatched. The CDR3 nucleotides read TGCAGTGCTAGGGCTCCGACAGGGGGGGTGTCGAGTGAGCAGTTCTTC. As protein: CSARAPTGGVSSEQFF.

The chain has TRBV5-1 and TRBJ1-1, with D possibly being TRBD1 (5 bases). The CDR3 sequence is 14 residues long. V lost 3 bases to trimming and J lost 10 bases, with 19 bases between them. CDR1 is SGHRS and CDR2 is YFSETQ in the germline V gene. The CDR3, as DNA: TGCGCCAGCAGCTACCACTTCAGGGAATTGGGAGCTTTCTTT. It yields the protein CASSYHFRELGAFF.

The sample holds many counts of this clonotype. V is TRBV28 and J is TRBJ2-5; no clear D. Germline-derived CDR1 and CDR2 are MDHEN and SYDVKM. V was clipped by 2 bases and J by 13 bases, with 14 bases between them. CDR3 size: 12 residues. The CDR3 loop is CASSLPGLPGYF. CDR3 sequence (DNA): TGTGCCAGCAGTTTACCCGGGCTCCCCGGGTACTTC.

About this clonotype itself: Since a much larger clone is just one base distant, this may be a read error. The chain couples TRBV29-1 to TRBJ2-7; the D gene is possibly TRBD1 (6 bases). V lost 7 bases and J 0 bases, leaving 10 bases between the germline ends. Germline-derived CDR1 and CDR2 are SQVTM and ANQGSEA. The CDR3 sequence is 12 residues long. CDR3 in amino acids: CSARDNSYEQYF. CDR3 nucleotides: TGCAGCGCCCGGGACAACTCCTACGAGCAGTACTTC.

This sequence joins TRBV28 and TRBJ2-1; TRBD2 matches 8 bases. Trimming removed 5 bases from V and 2 bases from J; junction bases left unmatched: 5. Germline assignment: CDR1 MDHEN and CDR2 SYDVKM. The CDR3 spans 15 residues. CDR3 nucleotide sequence: TGTGCCAGCAGTCAGGGACTAGTTCCCTACAATGAGCAGTTCTTC. Translation: CASSQGLVPYNEQFF.